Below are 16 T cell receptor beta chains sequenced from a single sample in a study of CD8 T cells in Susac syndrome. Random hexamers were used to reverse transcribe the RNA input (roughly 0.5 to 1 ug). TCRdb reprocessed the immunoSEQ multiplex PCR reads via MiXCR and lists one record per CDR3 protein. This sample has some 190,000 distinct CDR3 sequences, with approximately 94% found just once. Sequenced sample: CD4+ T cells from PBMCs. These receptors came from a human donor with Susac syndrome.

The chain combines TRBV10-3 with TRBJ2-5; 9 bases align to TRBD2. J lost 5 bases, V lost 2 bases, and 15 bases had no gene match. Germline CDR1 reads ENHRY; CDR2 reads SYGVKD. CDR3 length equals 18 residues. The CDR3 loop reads CAISEPRLAGNLGETQYF. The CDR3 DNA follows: TGTGCCATCAGTGAGCCTCGGCTAGCGGGGAATCTGGGGGAGACCCAGTACTTC.

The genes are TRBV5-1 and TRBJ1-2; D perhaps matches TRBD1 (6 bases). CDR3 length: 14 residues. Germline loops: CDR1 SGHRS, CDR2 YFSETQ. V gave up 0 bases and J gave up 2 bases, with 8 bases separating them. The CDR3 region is CASSLADRNYGYTF. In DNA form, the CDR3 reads TGCGCCAGCAGCTTGGCGGACAGAAACTATGGCTACACCTTC.

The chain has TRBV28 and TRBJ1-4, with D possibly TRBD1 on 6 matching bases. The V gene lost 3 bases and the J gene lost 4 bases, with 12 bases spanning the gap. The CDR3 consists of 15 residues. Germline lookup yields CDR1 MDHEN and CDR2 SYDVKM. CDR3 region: CASSLETGLNEKLFF. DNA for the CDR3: TGTGCCAGCAGTTTGGAGACAGGCCTTAATGAAAAACTGTTTTTT.

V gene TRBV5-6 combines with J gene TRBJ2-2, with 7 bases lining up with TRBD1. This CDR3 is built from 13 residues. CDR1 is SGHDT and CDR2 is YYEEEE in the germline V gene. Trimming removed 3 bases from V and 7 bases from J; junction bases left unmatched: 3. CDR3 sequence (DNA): TGTGCCAGCAGCTACAGGGGCGGCGGGGAGCTGTTTTTT. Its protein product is CASSYRGGGELFF.

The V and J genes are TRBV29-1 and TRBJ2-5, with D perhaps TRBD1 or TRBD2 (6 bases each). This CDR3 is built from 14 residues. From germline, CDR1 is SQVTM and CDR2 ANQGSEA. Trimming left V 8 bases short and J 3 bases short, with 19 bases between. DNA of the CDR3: TGCAGCCACTCGGGGGCTGGACGAAAAGAGACCCAGTACTTC. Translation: CSHSGAGRKETQYF.

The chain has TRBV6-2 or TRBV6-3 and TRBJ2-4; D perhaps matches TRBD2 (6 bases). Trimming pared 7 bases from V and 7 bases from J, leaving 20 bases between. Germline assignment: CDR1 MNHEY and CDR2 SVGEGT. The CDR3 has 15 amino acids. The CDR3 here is CASTNSGRKGNIQYF. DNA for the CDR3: TGTGCCAGCACCAACTCGGGGAGGAAGGGGAACATTCAGTACTTC.

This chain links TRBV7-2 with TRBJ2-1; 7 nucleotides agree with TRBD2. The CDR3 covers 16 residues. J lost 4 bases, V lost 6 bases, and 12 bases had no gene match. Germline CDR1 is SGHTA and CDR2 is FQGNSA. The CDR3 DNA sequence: TGTGCCAGCAGTTCCACAGGTGGGGGGGGATACAATGAGCAGTTCTTC. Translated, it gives CASSSTGGGGYNEQFF.

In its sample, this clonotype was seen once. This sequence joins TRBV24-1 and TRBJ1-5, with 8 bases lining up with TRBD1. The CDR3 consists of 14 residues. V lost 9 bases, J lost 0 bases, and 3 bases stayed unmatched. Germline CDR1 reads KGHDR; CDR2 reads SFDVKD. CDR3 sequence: CATSGGISNQPQHF. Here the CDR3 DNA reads TGTGCCACCTCAGGGGGCATTAGCAATCAGCCCCAGCATTTT.

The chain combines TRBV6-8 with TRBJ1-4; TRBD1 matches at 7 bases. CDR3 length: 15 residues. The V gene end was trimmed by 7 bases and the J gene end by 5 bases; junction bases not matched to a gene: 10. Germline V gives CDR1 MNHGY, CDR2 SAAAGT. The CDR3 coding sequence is TGTGCCAGCAACCCAGCGGGGACAGAGAATGAAAAACTGTTTTTT. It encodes CASNPAGTENEKLFF.

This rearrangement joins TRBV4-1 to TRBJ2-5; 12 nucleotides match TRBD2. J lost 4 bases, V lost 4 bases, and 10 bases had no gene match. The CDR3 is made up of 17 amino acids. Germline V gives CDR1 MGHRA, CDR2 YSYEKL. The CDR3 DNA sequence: TGCGCCAGCAGCCTCGGACTAGCGGGGCTTATGAGAGAGACCCAGTACTTC. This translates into CASSLGLAGLMRETQYF.

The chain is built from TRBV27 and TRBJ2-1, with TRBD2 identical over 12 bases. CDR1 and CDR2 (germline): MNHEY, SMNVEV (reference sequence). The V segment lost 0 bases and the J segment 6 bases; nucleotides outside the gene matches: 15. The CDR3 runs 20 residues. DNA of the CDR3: TGTGCCAGCAGTTTATCAGGGCTAGCGGGGGGGTTTGTCCGGGGCAATGAGCAGTTCTTC. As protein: CASSLSGLAGGFVRGNEQFF.

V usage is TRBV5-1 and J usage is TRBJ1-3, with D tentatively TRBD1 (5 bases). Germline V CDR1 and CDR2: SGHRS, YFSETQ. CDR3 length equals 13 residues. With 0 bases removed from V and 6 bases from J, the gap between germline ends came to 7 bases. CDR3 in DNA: TGCGCCAGCAGCTTGGCAGGGACAAACACCATATATTTT. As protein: CASSLAGTNTIYF.

CDR3 nucleotide sequence: TGTGCCAGCAGCCTCTCTAGCGGGGGTGGCTTCGAGCAGTACTTC. The encoded protein is CASSLSSGGGFEQYF. J is TRBJ2-7 and V is TRBV7-6, with 10 bases that match TRBD2. The germline gives CDR1 SGHVS, CDR2 FNYEAQ. The CDR3 spans 15 residues. J gave up 6 bases and V 5 bases, and 10 bases lay outside the gene matches.

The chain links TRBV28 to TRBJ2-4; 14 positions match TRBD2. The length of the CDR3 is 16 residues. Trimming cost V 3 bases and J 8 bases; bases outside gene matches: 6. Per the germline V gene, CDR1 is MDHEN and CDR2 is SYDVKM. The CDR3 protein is CASSFGTSGGLDIQYF. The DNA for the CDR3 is TGTGCCAGCAGTTTTGGGACTAGCGGGGGTTTGGACATTCAGTACTTC.

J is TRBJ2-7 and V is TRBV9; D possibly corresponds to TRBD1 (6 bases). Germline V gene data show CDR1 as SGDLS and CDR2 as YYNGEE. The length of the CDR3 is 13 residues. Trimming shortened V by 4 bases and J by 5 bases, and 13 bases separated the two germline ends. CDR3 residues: CASSHTGLNEQYF. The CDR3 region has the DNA TGTGCCAGCAGCCATACAGGGTTGAACGAGCAGTACTTC.

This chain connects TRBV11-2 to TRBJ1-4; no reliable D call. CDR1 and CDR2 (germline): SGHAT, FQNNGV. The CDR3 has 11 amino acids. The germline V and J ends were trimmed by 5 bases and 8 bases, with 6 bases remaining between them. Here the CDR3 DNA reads TGTGCCAGCAGCCCGGGGGAAAAACTGTTTTTT. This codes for CASSPGEKLFF.